This T cell receptor beta chain was profiled in a study of OX40 agonist ivuxolimab in advanced cancers. About the study: The patients got ivuxolimab, which is an agonistic anti-OX40 (CD134) antibody.

General study results and limits: Not determined was the antigen specificity of the expanded peripheral T cells. Some nonresponders likewise displayed low normalized T-cell clonal expansion.

Concerning this clone: The antigen is undetermined.

Some clones are missing from TCRdb's copy, which holds only in-frame ones; the method was immunoSEQ multiplex PCR. The repertoire holds approximately 58,000 clones, with 70% to 90% as singletons. The CDR3 is 15 amino acids. V trimming: 6 bases; J trimming: 0 bases; junction bases outside the gene matches: 5. The germline V gene has CDR1 MDHEN and CDR2 SYDVKM. Sequenced material: CD4+ or CD8+ T cells sorted from blood, taken in a trial of the OX40 agonist ivuxolimab. The sequence was collected from an adult with an advanced solid tumor such as melanoma, head and neck, liver or kidney cancer. The rearrangement links TRBV28 to TRBJ1-5, with 7 positions matching TRBD1. The CDR3 coding sequence is TGTGCCAGCAGCCGGACAGGTCGTAGCAATCAGCCCCAGCATTTT. Its protein is CASSRTGRSNQPQHF.